This TCR beta chain was observed in a study of blood T cell repertoires in COVID-19. Study as a whole: There were acute and convalescent COVID-19 samples, and they came from the United States, Italy and Spain. PBMCs, B-cell-depleted T cells, or T cells were the source of the cDNA or gDNA that made up the material.

Per the original data handling: The assay estimated nucleated cells by amplifying reference gene primers. TCRdb keeps only in-frame clones here, not all; method: immunoSEQ multiplex PCR. D and trimming come from the DNA, and the V and J calls and clone size come from that table. The profile shows about 71,000 clones, around 90% of them singletons. In germline, CDR1 is MNHEY, CDR2 SMNVEV (reference sequence). Trimming cost V 8 bases and J 4 bases; bases outside gene matches: 2. This CDR3 is 12 amino acids long. The TCR was taken from a woman of 80 years or more with acute or convalescent COVID-19. The specimen was peripheral blood. The gene calls are TRBV27 and TRBJ1-2; 9 bases match TRBD1. The CDR3 loop is CASRDRAYGYTF. CDR3 nucleotide sequence: TGTGCCAGCCGGGACAGGGCCTATGGCTACACCTTC.